The next 16 T cell receptor beta chains were all read from a single sample in a study of response to subunit inactivated influenza vaccine. TCRdb reanalysed the RT-PCR reads using MiXCR and keeps one entry per CDR3 protein. The sample yields about 780,000 distinct CDR3 sequences, about a fifth seen once. The sequencing used PBMCs from blood, collected 5 days after vaccination. Every receptor here comes from a man aged 50 to 60 who received an inactivated influenza vaccine.

This clonotype was recorded a few times. The chain joins TRBV20-1 to TRBJ1-5; maybe TRBD1 (6 bases). Germline-derived CDR1 and CDR2 are DFQATT and SNEGSKA (reference sequence). The ends were cut back, 3 bases at V and 11 bases at J, with 11 bases in the middle. The CDR3 has 11 residues. CDR3 sequence reads: CSASKAGAQHF. CDR3 DNA sequence: TGCAGTGCTAGTAAAGCAGGGGCCCAGCATTTT.

The sample holds a few counts of this clonotype. The rearrangement uses TRBV7-3 and TRBJ2-1, with 9 bases fitting TRBD1. Germline CDR1 SGHTA, CDR2 FQGTGA. V was pared by 5 bases and J by 3 bases, with 5 bases of the junction left unmatched. This CDR3 is 15 amino acids long. CDR3 sequence reads: CASSQGQGLYNEQFF. The CDR3 bases are TGTGCCAGCAGCCAGGGACAGGGCCTCTACAATGAGCAGTTCTTC. The whole variable domain, remainder taken from reference TRBV7-3 and TRBJ2-1, is GAGVSQTPSNKVTEKGKYVELRCDPISGHTALYWYRQSLGQGPEFLIYFQGTGAADDSGLPNDRFFAVRPEGSVSTLKIQRTERGDSAVYLCASSQGQGLYNEQFFGPGTRLTVL.

This clonotype turned up a few times. This chain joins TRBV5-5 and TRBJ2-2; TRBD1 matches 7 bases. This CDR3 is 17 amino acids long. The V and J ends lost 4 bases and 0 bases, in that order; junction bases with no gene match: 9. The germline gives CDR1 SGHKS, CDR2 YYEKEE (reference sequence). The CDR3 DNA reads TGTGCCAGCAGCACCGCCCCCGGGACAGCGAACACCGGGGAGCTGTTTTTT. Translation: CASSTAPGTANTGELFF.

The rearrangement links TRBV10-3 to TRBJ2-7; D possibly corresponds to TRBD1 (5 bases). Trimming removed 2 bases from V and 3 bases from J, with 14 bases in between. This CDR3 spans 15 amino acids. From germline, CDR1 is ENHRY and CDR2 SYGVKD. The CDR3 bases are TGTGCCATCAGTGAGGGTCAAGGGGATGGCTACGAGCAGTACTTC. Amino acid sequence: CAISEGQGDGYEQYF.

This clonotype has just a few counts. The rearrangement links TRBV7-2 to TRBJ2-7, with 7 bases fitting TRBD1. V was pared by 7 bases and J by 3 bases, with 9 bases of the junction left unmatched. The CDR3 spans 14 residues. CDR1 is SGHTA, CDR2 FQGNSA, per germline. The CDR3 coding sequence is TGTGCCAGCACCATCGGGACAGCCAACTACGAGCAGTACTTC. This translates into CASTIGTANYEQYF. The full variable domain, its missing parts supplied by reference TRBV7-2 and TRBJ2-7, is GAGVSQSPSNKVTEKGKDVELRCDPISGHTALYWYRQSLGQGLEFLIYFQGNSAPDKSGLPSDRFSAERTGGSVSTLTIQRTQQEDSAVYLCASTIGTANYEQYFGPGTRLTVT.

This chain uses TRBV20-1 with TRBJ2-7; 12 bases line up with TRBD2. This CDR3 is built from 16 residues. CDR1 and CDR2 from the germline V gene are DFQATT and SNEGSKA (reference sequence). Losses at the gene ends were 2 bases for V and 5 bases for J; bases not matched to a gene: 10. CDR3 loop: CSARTGLAGMHHEQYF. The CDR3 DNA reads TGCAGTGCTAGAACTGGACTAGCGGGGATGCACCACGAGCAGTACTTC.

This clonotype appeared a few times. J is TRBJ2-7 and V is TRBV6-5; D may correspond to TRBD1 or TRBD2 (5 bases each). V was cut by 3 bases and J by 2 bases, with 14 bases left in between. Germline CDR1 is MNHEY and CDR2 is SVGAGI. There are 15 residues in the CDR3. The CDR3 DNA reads as TGTGCCAGCAGTTATTCGAGGGACGCTACCTACGAGCAGTACTTC. Encoded protein: CASSYSRDATYEQYF.

V gene TRBV7-2 combines with J gene TRBJ2-5; D is possibly TRBD2 (6 bases). Deletions cut 5 bases from V and 10 bases from J, with 14 bases between. Germline V gene lookup returns CDR1 SGHTA and CDR2 FQGNSA. This CDR3 comprises 12 residues. This chain's CDR3 is CASSQGRGNQYF. The CDR3 DNA reads as TGTGCCAGCAGCCAGGGACGGGGGAACCAGTACTTC.

The table lists this clonotype with a few counts. The chain links TRBV12-3 or TRBV12-4 to TRBJ2-3; D gene ambiguous. The V and J ends lost 6 bases and 0 bases respectively, with 16 bases between them. This CDR3 comprises 16 residues. In nucleotides, the CDR3 is TGTGCCAGCAGCCCACTGATTGGGCCTAGCACAGATACGCAGTATTTT. As protein: CASSPLIGPSTDTQYF.

The chain combines TRBV6-1 with TRBJ2-5; no firm D call. Germline assignment: CDR1 MNHNS and CDR2 SASEGT. The CDR3 loop spans 14 amino acids. V was cut by 6 bases and J by 0 bases, with 11 bases left in between. CDR3 loop: CASRVQKYQETQYF. Here the CDR3 DNA reads TGTGCCAGCAGGGTACAAAAGTACCAAGAGACCCAGTACTTC.

This clonotype has a count of ten or more. The rearrangement links TRBV20-1 to TRBJ2-1; D remains ambiguous. Trimming took off 0 bases at V and 0 bases at J, with 12 bases between the two ends. This CDR3 region has 16 residues. Germline V gene sequence: CDR1 DFQATT, CDR2 SNEGSKA (reference sequence). The CDR3 DNA is TGCAGTGCTAGAGATCCTGGACGCCACTCCTACAATGAGCAGTTCTTC. Translating it yields CSARDPGRHSYNEQFF.

This chain links TRBV20-1 with TRBJ2-7; 9 bases map to TRBD2. Germline trimming cut 6 bases from V and 0 bases from J; bases unmatched to any gene: 21. This CDR3 has 19 residues. Germline CDR1 and CDR2: DFQATT and SNEGSKA (reference sequence). As DNA, the CDR3 is TGCAGTGCCAAAAGTGGTGTAGCGGGAGACCCAAGGAGCTCCTACGAGCAGTACTTC. It specifies CSAKSGVAGDPRSSYEQYF.

The rearrangement links TRBV4-2 to TRBJ1-5; D is ambiguous. Germline V lookup: CDR1 LGHNA, CDR2 YNFKEQ. Trimming removed 3 bases at V and 4 bases at J, with 19 bases between. The CDR3 has 17 amino acids. The DNA of the CDR3 is TGTGCCAGCAGCCATCTCCTTCGGGGTGCAGCGAATCAGCCCCAGCATTTT. This sequence encodes CASSHLLRGAANQPQHF.

The CDR3 nucleotides are TGCAGTGCTAGAGATTGGGAGAGAGGTTTGGAGACCCAGTACTTC. This gives the protein CSARDWERGLETQYF. V is TRBV20-1 and J is TRBJ2-5; D is perhaps TRBD2 (5 bases). Trimming took 0 bases from V and 5 from J, leaving 16 bases between them. The CDR3 sequence is 15 residues long. CDR1 and CDR2 from the germline V gene are DFQATT and SNEGSKA (reference sequence).

This clonotype has only one observation. This chain joins TRBV9 and TRBJ2-5; no clear D. The V gene lost 0 bases and the J gene lost 5 bases, with 11 bases spanning the gap. The CDR3 contains 14 residues. Looked up from germline, CDR1 is SGDLS and CDR2 is YYNGEE. CDR3 sequence: CASSVEPTRETQYF. For the CDR3, the DNA is TGTGCCAGCAGCGTAGAGCCGACGAGGGAGACCCAGTACTTC. Variable domain in full (rest from reference TRBV9 and TRBJ2-5): DSGVTQTPKHLITATGQRVTLRCSPRSGDLSVYWYQQSLDQGLQFLIQYYNGEERAKGNILERFSAQQFPDLHSELNLSSLELGDSALYFCASSVEPTRETQYFGPGTRLLVL.

The chain employs TRBV6-5 and TRBJ1-3; possible D gene TRBD1, 6 bases. Deletions cut 10 bases from V and 1 base from J, with 8 bases between. This CDR3 contains 12 residues. CDR1 is MNHEY, CDR2 SVGAGI, per germline. CDR3 DNA sequence: TGTGCCATCGGGACATCTGGAAACACCATATATTTT. Translation gives CAIGTSGNTIYF.